This is a list of T cell receptor beta chains from one sample in a study of Graves' ophthalmopathy and Graves' hyperthyroidism. One entry per CDR3 protein, called by TCRdb with MiXCR from the multiplex PCR reads. This repertoire shows roughly 700,000 distinct CDR3 sequences, roughly 40% found once; its top ten account for 40% to 45%. Specimen: peripheral blood. The receptors shown here come from an adult man with Graves' ophthalmopathy. Each CDR3 is given with its conserved first and last residue. The D gene is left open where the match is weak. Some rows have no size entry. The others give once, few or many, or a class for an expanded clone.

TRBJ1-1,-,TRBV25-1,TRBD1,CASSSSRGRIGTEAFF,TGTGCCAGCAGTTCCTCCAGGGGGCGCATCGGCACTGAAGCTTTCTTT
TRBJ1-6,many,TRBV11-2,-,CASSLTGARSPLHF,TGTGCCAGCAGCTTAACAGGAGCGAGGTCACCCCTCCACTTT
TRBJ2-5,few,TRBV5-1,TRBD1,CASSSDDLRDRGLETQYF,TGCGCCAGCAGCTCCGACGACCTTCGGGACAGGGGGCTAGAGACCCAGTACTTC
TRBJ1-6,-,TRBV9,-,CASSVRDVSYNSPLHF,TGTGCCAGCAGTGTCCGGGACGTCTCCTATAATTCACCCCTCCACTTT
TRBJ1-3,many,TRBV12-3/TRBV12-4,-,CASRQGNTIYF,TGTGCCAGCAGACAAGGAAACACCATATATTTT
TRBJ2-6,few,TRBV19,-,CASKNSGANVLTF,TGTGCCAGTAAGAACTCTGGGGCCAACGTCCTGACTTTC
TRBJ1-5,-,TRBV7-2,TRBD1,CASSTGTGIYQPQHF,TGTGCCAGCAGTACGGGGACAGGGATATATCAGCCCCAGCATTTT
TRBJ1-5,-,TRBV2,TRBD1,CASSDRDRGLQPQHF,TGTGCCAGCAGCGACCGGGACAGGGGGCTTCAGCCCCAGCATTTT
TRBJ1-2,-,TRBV6-1,-,CASRERAYSYGYTF,TGTGCCAGCAGAGAAAGGGCCTACTCCTATGGCTACACCTTC
TRBJ2-5,few,TRBV24-1,-,CATSDPRTGQETQYF,TGTGCCACCAGTGACCCAAGGACCGGACAAGAGACCCAGTACTTC
TRBJ1-4,many,TRBV2,TRBD1,CASSPDRVEKLFF,TGTGCCAGCAGCCCAGACAGGGTTGAAAAACTGTTTTTT
TRBJ2-7,-,TRBV9,-,CASSRRDGPYEQYF,TGTGCCAGCAGTCGGCGGGACGGACCCTACGAGCAGTACTTC
TRBJ2-5,few,TRBV12-3/TRBV12-4,-,CASSIGDQETQYF,TGTGCCAGCAGCATCGGGGACCAAGAGACCCAGTACTTC
TRBJ1-1,few,TRBV29-1,-,CSVRTVNTEALF,TGCAGCGTTAGGACGGTGAACACTGAAGCTCTCTTT
TRBJ2-2,few,TRBV25-1,-,CASSYSDRTGELFF,TGTGCCAGCAGTTACTCAGACCGAACCGGGGAGCTGTTTTTT
TRBJ1-1,-,TRBV19,-,CASSRWKNTEAFF,TGTGCCAGTAGTCGGTGGAAAAACACTGAAGCTTTCTTT
TRBJ2-7,few,TRBV7-6,-,CASSPGPSNYEQYF,TGTGCCAGCAGCCCCGGACCATCCAACTACGAGCAGTACTTC
TRBJ1-3,many,TRBV2,-,CASSRDGWSKSGNTIYF,TGTGCCAGCAGCCGGGACGGATGGTCCAAATCTGGAAACACCATATATTTT
TRBJ2-5,few,TRBV18,-,CASSLQGLTETQYF,TGTGCCAGCTCGCTCCAGGGACTCACGGAGACCCAGTACTTC
TRBJ1-2,-,TRBV20-1,-,CSARAGANYGYTF,TGCAGTGCTAGAGCCGGGGCTAACTATGGCTACACCTTC
TRBJ2-7,few,TRBV4-3,-,CASSQRLTSYEQYF,TGCGCCAGCAGCCAACGACTCACGAGCTACGAGCAGTACTTC
TRBJ2-1,-,TRBV2,-,CASRGTEQFF,TGTGCCAGCAGAGGGACTGAGCAGTTCTTC
TRBJ1-1,many,TRBV5-1,-,CASSFRDWTEAFF,TGCGCCAGCAGCTTCAGGGATTGGACTGAAGCTTTCTTT
TRBJ2-7,once,TRBV2,-,CASVQGRDYYEQYF,TGTGCCAGTGTTCAGGGGAGGGACTACTACGAGCAGTACTTC
TRBJ2-7,many,TRBV10-3,-,CAISASDTTYEQYF,TGTGCCATCAGTGCCTCGGACACTACCTACGAGCAGTACTTC
TRBJ1-1,many,TRBV7-9,-,CASSLTMNTEAFF,TGTGCCAGCAGCTTAACAATGAACACTGAAGCTTTCTTT
TRBJ1-5,-,TRBV7-9,-,CASSPWGRVTGNQPQHF,TGTGCCAGCAGCCCTTGGGGTAGGGTAACTGGCAATCAGCCCCAGCATTTT
TRBJ2-5,few,TRBV4-1,TRBD1,CASSQDWTGPRETQYF,TGCGCCAGCAGCCAAGATTGGACAGGGCCCAGGGAGACCCAGTACTTC
TRBJ2-6,many,TRBV7-9,-,CASSVGGTAGANVLTF,TGTGCCAGCAGCGTGGGCGGTACGGCGGGGGCCAACGTCCTGACTTTC
TRBJ2-2,many,TRBV6-4,-,CASSDKGGTGELFF,TGTGCCAGCAGTGACAAGGGGGGCACCGGGGAGCTGTTTTTT
TRBJ2-2,many,TRBV7-9,-,CASTSPTGAGGELFF,TGTGCCAGCACCTCTCCCACGGGAGCGGGCGGGGAGCTGTTTTTT
TRBJ1-1,-,TRBV20-1,TRBD1,CSARSRTGWHTEAFF,TGCAGTGCTAGATCGCGGACAGGGTGGCACACTGAAGCTTTCTTT
TRBJ1-6,many,TRBV5-8,TRBD1,CATGQDNSPLHF,TGTGCCACCGGACAGGATAATTCACCCCTCCACTTT
TRBJ2-7,many,TRBV10-3,TRBD2,CATGLADTYEQYF,TGTGCCACTGGGCTAGCGGATACCTACGAGCAGTACTTC
TRBJ2-7,-,TRBV5-6,-,CASSQYVGRNYEQYF,TGTGCCAGCAGCCAATATGTGGGAAGAAACTACGAGCAGTACTTC
TRBJ2-2,few,TRBV25-1,-,CASGVTGELFF,TGTGCCAGCGGGGTCACCGGGGAGCTGTTTTTT
TRBJ1-1,-,TRBV9,-,CASSQDPHRVMNTEAFF,TGTGCCAGCAGCCAAGATCCGCACAGGGTTATGAACACTGAAGCTTTCTTT
TRBJ2-6,many,TRBV19,-,CASSIPQGGANVLTF,TGTGCCAGTAGTATCCCCCAGGGTGGGGCCAACGTCCTGACTTTC
TRBJ2-5,-,TRBV5-1,-,CASSLAIQYF,TGCGCCAGCAGCTTGGCTATCCAGTACTTC
TRBJ2-2,-,TRBV25-1,-,CASSFRIVRFCLGELFF,TGTGCCAGCAGTTTCAGGATTGTAAGGTTCTGCCTCGGGGAGCTGTTTTTT
TRBJ1-1,-,TRBV29-1,-,CSVELTGETEAFF,TGCAGCGTTGAACTAACAGGAGAAACTGAAGCTTTCTTT